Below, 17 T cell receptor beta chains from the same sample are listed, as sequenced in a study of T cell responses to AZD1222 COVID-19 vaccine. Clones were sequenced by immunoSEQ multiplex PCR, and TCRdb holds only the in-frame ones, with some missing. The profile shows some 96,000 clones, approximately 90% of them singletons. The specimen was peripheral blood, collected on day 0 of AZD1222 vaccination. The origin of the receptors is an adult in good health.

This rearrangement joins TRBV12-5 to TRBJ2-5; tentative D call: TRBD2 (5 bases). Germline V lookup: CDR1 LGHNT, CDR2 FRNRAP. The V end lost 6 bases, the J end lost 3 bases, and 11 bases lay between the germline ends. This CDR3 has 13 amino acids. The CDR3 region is CASGRGGEETQYF. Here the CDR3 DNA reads TGTGCTAGTGGACGTGGAGGCGAAGAGACCCAGTACTTC.

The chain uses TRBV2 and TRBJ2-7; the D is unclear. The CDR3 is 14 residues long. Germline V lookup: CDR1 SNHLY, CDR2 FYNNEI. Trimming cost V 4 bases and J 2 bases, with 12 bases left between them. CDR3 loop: CASSVVDGAYEQYF. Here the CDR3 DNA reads TGTGCCAGCAGTGTAGTTGACGGAGCCTACGAGCAGTACTTC.

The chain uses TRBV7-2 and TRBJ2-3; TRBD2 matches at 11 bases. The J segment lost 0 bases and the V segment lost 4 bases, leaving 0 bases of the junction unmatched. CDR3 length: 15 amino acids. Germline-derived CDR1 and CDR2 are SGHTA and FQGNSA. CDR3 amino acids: CASSWTSGSTDTQYF. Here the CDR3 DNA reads TGTGCCAGCAGCTGGACTAGCGGGAGCACAGATACGCAGTATTTT.

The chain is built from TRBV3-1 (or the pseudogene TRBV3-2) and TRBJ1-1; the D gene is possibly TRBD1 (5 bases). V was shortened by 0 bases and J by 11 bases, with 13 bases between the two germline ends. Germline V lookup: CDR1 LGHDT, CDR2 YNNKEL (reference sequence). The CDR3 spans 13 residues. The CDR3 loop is CASSQDGGPRAFF. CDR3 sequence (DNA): TGTGCCAGCAGCCAAGATGGGGGTCCGAGGGCTTTCTTT.

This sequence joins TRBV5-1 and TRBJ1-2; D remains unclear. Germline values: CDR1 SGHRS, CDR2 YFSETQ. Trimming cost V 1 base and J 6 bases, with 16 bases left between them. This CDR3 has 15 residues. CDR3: CASSLTPRQDNGYTF. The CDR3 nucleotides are TGCGCCAGCAGCTTGACCCCGAGGCAGGATAATGGCTACACCTTC.

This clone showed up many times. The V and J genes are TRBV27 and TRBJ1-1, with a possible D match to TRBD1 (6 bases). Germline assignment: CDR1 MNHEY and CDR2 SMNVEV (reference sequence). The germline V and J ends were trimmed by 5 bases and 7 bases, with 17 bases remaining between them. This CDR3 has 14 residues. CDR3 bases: TGTGCCAGCAGTGCAGACAGGATCCAAAGTGAAGCTTTCTTT. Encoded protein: CASSADRIQSEAFF.

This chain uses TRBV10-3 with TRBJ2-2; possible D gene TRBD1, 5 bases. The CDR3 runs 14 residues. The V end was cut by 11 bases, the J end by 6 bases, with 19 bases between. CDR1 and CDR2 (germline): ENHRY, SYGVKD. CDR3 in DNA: TGTGCCTCGCTTAGGGGTGGTCAAGCCGGGGAGCTGTTTTTT. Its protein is CASLRGGQAGELFF.

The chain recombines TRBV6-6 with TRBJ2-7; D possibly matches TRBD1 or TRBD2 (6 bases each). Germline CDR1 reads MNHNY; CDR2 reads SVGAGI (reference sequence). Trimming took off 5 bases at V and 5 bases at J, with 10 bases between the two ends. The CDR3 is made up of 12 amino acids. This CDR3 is CASSEGGHEQYF. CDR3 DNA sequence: TGTGCCAGCAGTGAGGGGGGCCACGAGCAGTACTTC.

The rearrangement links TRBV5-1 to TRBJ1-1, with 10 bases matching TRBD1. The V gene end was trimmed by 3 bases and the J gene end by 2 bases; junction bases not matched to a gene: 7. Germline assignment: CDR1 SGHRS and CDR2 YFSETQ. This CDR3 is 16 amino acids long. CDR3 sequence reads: CASSYSGTGVNTEAFF. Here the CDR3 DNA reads TGCGCCAGCAGCTATTCCGGGACAGGGGTAAACACTGAAGCTTTCTTT.

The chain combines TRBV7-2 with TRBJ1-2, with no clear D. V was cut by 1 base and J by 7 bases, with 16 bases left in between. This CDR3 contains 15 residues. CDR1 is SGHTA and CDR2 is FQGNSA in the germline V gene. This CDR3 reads CASSLDLVPTVGYTF. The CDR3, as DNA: TGTGCCAGCAGCTTAGACCTGGTCCCGACGGTTGGCTACACCTTC.

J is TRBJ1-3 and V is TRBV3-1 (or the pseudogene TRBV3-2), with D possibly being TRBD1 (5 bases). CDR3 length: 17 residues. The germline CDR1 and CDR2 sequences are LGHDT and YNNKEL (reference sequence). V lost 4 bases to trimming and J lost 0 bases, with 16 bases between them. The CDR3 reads CASSPTPGLNSGNTIYF. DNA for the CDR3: TGTGCCAGCAGCCCCACCCCGGGACTGAACTCTGGAAACACCATATATTTT.

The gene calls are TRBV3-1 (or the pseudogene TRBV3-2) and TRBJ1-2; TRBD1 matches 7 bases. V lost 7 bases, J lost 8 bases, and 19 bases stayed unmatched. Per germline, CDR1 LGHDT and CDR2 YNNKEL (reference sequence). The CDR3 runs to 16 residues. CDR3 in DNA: TGTGCCAGCACCCCGACACAAGGGAGGGGGCCTCTAGGCTACACCTTC. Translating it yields CASTPTQGRGPLGYTF.

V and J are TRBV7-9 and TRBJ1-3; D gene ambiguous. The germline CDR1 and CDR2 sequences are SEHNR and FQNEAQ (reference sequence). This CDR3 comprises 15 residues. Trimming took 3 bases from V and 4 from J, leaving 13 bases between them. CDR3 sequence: CASSLLKAGGNTIYF. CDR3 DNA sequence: TGTGCCAGCAGCTTGTTGAAAGCGGGGGGAAACACCATATATTTT.

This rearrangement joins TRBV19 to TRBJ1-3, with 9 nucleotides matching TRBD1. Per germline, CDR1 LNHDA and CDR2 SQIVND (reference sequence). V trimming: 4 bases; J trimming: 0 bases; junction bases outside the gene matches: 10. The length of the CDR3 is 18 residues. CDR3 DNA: TGTGCCAGTAGTACCACCTGGACAGGGGCTAACTCTGGAAACACCATATATTTT. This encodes CASSTTWTGANSGNTIYF. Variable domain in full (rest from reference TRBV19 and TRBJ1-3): DGGITQSPKYLFRKEGQNVTLSCEQNLNHDAMYWYRQDPGQGLRLIYYSQIVNDFQKGDIAEGYSVSREKKESFPLTVTSAQKNPTAFYLCASSTTWTGANSGNTIYFGEGSWLTVV.

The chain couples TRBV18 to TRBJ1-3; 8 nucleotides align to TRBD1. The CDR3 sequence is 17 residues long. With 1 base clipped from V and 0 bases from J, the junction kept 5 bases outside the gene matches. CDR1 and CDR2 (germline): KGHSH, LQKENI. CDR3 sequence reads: CASSPLGQVLSGNTIYF. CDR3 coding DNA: TGTGCCAGCTCACCACTGGGACAGGTACTCTCTGGAAACACCATATATTTT.

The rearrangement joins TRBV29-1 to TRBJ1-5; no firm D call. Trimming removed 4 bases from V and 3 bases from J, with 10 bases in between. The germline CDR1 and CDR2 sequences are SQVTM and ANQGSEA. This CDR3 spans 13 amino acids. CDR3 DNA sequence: TGCAGCGTTGGGTGGGCCTACAATCAGCCCCAGCATTTT. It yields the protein CSVGWAYNQPQHF.

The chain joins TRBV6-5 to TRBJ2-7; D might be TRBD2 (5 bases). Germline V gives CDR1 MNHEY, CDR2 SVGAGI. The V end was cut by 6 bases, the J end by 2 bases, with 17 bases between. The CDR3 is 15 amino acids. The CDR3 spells CASSSGGRAAYEQYF. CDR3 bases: TGTGCCAGCAGCTCCGGCGGGCGGGCAGCCTACGAGCAGTACTTC.